A selection of T cell receptor beta chains follows, all from one sample in a study of blood T cell repertoires in COVID-19. The repertoire was sequenced with immunoSEQ multiplex PCR; TCRdb's copy has only in-frame clones and lacks some. Among about 160,000 clones listed, roughly 88% were seen once. The sequencing sample was made of peripheral blood. The source of these receptors is a woman of 80 years or more with active or convalescent COVID-19. The CDR3 runs from the conserved cysteine through the conserved F or W. D genes are given only for firm matches. Clone size is shown for a subset of rows, as once, few, many or a class of expanded clone.

TRBJ1-2 | NA | TRBV6-5 | NA | TGTGCCAGCACCGGACAGAGGGAGAACTATGGCTACACCTTC | CASTGQRENYGYTF
TRBJ2-1 | NA | TRBV2 | TRBD2 | TGTGCCAGCAGTGAGTCTATTGGGGGGGTCTCCTACAATGAGCAGTTCTTC | CASSESIGGVSYNEQFF
TRBJ1-3 | NA | TRBV10-3 | TRBD1 | TGTGCCATCAGTCCCGGGACAGGGACCTCTGGAAACACCATATATTTT | CAISPGTGTSGNTIYF
TRBJ1-5 | NA | TRBV11-3 | TRBD1 | TGTGCCAGCAGCTTAGGGACAGGGAGCAATCAGCCCCAGCATTTT | CASSLGTGSNQPQHF
TRBJ2-3 | NA | TRBV6-4 | NA | TGTGCCAGCAGCTACGAGATCACAGATACGCAGTATTTT | CASSYEITDTQYF
TRBJ2-3 | NA | TRBV5-6 | NA | TGTGCCAGCAGCTTTCAGGGTCCTAGCACAGATACGCAGTATTTT | CASSFQGPSTDTQYF
TRBJ1-3 | NA | TRBV19 | NA | TGTGCCAGTAGTCGCCTTACCGGGACACTCTTTTCGGCTGGAAACACCATATATTTT | CASSRLTGTLFSAGNTIYF
TRBJ1-5 | NA | TRBV7-2 | TRBD1 | TGTGCCAGCAGCTCACCAAGGACAGGGCCTAATCAGCCCCAGCATTTT | CASSSPRTGPNQPQHF
TRBJ1-6 | once | TRBV15 | NA | TGTGCCACCAGCAGAGAAGGCGGCTCCTATAATTCACCCCTCCACTTT | CATSREGGSYNSPLHF
TRBJ2-7 | NA | TRBV6-1 | NA | TGTGCCAGCAGTGAACCAGGCAACTCCTACGAGCAGTACTTC | CASSEPGNSYEQYF
TRBJ2-1 | NA | TRBV7-8 | NA | TGTGCCAGCAGCCGCCGCACAGTCAATGAGCAGTTCTTC | CASSRRTVNEQFF